The 10 T cell receptor beta chains listed next were all sequenced from one sample in a study of CD4 T cells in relation to SARS-CoV-2 and coronaviruses. Unexposed donor CD4+ T cells date from about 2011-2018, before the COVID-19 pandemic. After about ten days of culture, CD4+ T cells were isolated. These receptors are not linked to any known antigen. TCRdb's copy holds only in-frame clones and misses some; the assay was immunoSEQ multiplex PCR. This table has more than 15,000 clones, around 80% appearing once. Sequenced material: CD4+ T cells from PBMCs, cultured in vitro. These receptors were taken from a human donor in good health.

The chain employs TRBV30 and TRBJ2-7; perhaps TRBD1 as D (6 bases). This CDR3 contains 14 residues. V gave up 1 base and J gave up 6 bases, with 16 bases separating them. The germline V gene has CDR1 GTSNPN and CDR2 SVGIG (reference sequence). The DNA for the CDR3 is TGTGCCTGGAGTGAAGGTTCAGGGGTCCGCGAGCAGTACTTC. It encodes CAWSEGSGVREQYF.

The rearrangement uses TRBV30 and TRBJ1-2; possible D gene TRBD1, 6 bases. CDR1 and CDR2 from the germline V gene are GTSNPN and SVGIG (reference sequence). V lost 5 bases and J lost 6, with 16 bases in between. The CDR3 runs 13 residues. CDR3 bases: TGTGCCTGGCGCAGGGGTATTTGGAATGGCTACACCTTC. Translation: CAWRRGIWNGYTF.

The chain combines TRBV11-2 with TRBJ1-2, with 10 positions matching TRBD1. Looked up from germline, CDR1 is SGHAT and CDR2 is FQNNGV. This CDR3 region has 14 residues. V lost 3 bases to trimming and J lost 4 bases; unmatched junction nucleotides: 2. The CDR3 nucleotides are TGTGCCAGCAGCTTTGGACAGGGGGGCTATGGCTACACCTTC. It encodes CASSFGQGGYGYTF.

The genes are TRBV28 and TRBJ1-1; 7 bases map to TRBD1. Germline values: CDR1 MDHEN, CDR2 SYDVKM. The CDR3 is 12 amino acids. The V and J ends lost 6 bases and 7 bases, in that order; junction bases with no gene match: 5. The CDR3 sequence is CASSLQGIEAFF. CDR3 nucleotide sequence: TGTGCCAGCAGCCTACAGGGGATTGAAGCTTTCTTT.

The chain couples TRBV12-5 to TRBJ2-1; 7 positions match TRBD2. The germline CDR1 and CDR2 sequences are LGHNT and FRNRAP. The CDR3 loop spans 17 amino acids. Trimming cost V 5 bases and J 2 bases; bases outside gene matches: 12. The CDR3 region is CASGPNPDGRTYNEQFF. In nucleotides, the CDR3 is TGTGCTAGTGGTCCCAACCCGGACGGGAGGACCTACAATGAGCAGTTCTTC.

The rearrangement links TRBV2 to TRBJ2-7; perhaps TRBD2 as D (5 bases). The CDR3 has 14 amino acids. Germline lookup yields CDR1 SNHLY and CDR2 FYNNEI. Trimming stripped 2 bases from V and 5 bases from J, with 13 bases between. The CDR3 bases are TGTGCCAGCAGTGAATCGGACTGGGTCGACGAGCAGTACTTC. This translates into CASSESDWVDEQYF.

The chain employs TRBV18 and TRBJ2-1; TRBD1 matches 9 bases. The CDR3 has 16 residues. J was trimmed by 6 bases and V by 0 bases; bases with no gene match: 6. CDR1 and CDR2 from the germline V gene are KGHSH and LQKENI. In nucleotides, the CDR3 is TGTGCCAGCTCACCACCTGGGACAGGGAAGGGCAATGAGCAGTTCTTC. It codes for CASSPPGTGKGNEQFF.

This chain uses TRBV2 with TRBJ2-7, with D possibly TRBD2 on 6 matching bases. V was pared by 4 bases and J by 4 bases, with 14 bases between. The CDR3 totals 14 residues. Germline V lookup: CDR1 SNHLY, CDR2 FYNNEI. The CDR3 here is CASSGGGIGYEQYF. The CDR3 DNA is TGTGCCAGCAGTGGAGGCGGGATCGGATACGAGCAGTACTTC. The full variable domain, in which reference TRBV2 and TRBJ2-7 provide the parts outside the CDR3, is EPEVTQTPSHQVTQMGQEVILRCVPISNHLYFYWYRQILGQKVEFLVSFYNNEISEKSEIFDDQFSVERPDGSNFTLKIRSTKLEDSAMYFCASSGGGIGYEQYFGPGTRLTVT.

This sequence joins TRBV6-5 and TRBJ2-1, with 9 nucleotides matching TRBD1. Trimming at V came to 0 bases and at J to 13 bases, leaving 10 bases not matched to a gene. Germline V CDR1 and CDR2: MNHEY, SVGAGI. The CDR3 covers 15 residues. The DNA of the CDR3 is TGTGCCAGCAGTTACTCGATGACGGGACAGGGCTTCCAGTTCTTC. Amino acids: CASSYSMTGQGFQFF.

The chain recombines TRBV5-1 with TRBJ1-1; no clear D. Germline CDR1 and CDR2: SGHRS and YFSETQ. V was shortened by 0 bases and J by 1 base, with 7 bases between the two germline ends. CDR3 length: 14 residues. The CDR3 DNA sequence: TGCGCCAGCAGCTTGGGACACGGGAACACTGAAGCTTTCTTT. This translates into CASSLGHGNTEAFF.